This T cell receptor (beta chain) was recorded in a study of human T cells and chemical hapten exposure. With regard to this clonotype: The antigen is unknown.

Sample time point: patch test 1, 2 weeks after DPC sensitization. Treatment denoted: therapeutic diphenylcyclopropenone sensitization with weekly scalp DPC. The library labeled individual cDNA molecules by adding unique molecular identifiers to them. TCRdb analysed the RACE reads with MiXCR anew, one entry per CDR3 protein. The table has 150,000 to 200,000 distinct CDR3 sequences, more than 20% seen once. V was trimmed by 1 base and J by 3 bases, leaving 10 bases between them. CDR3 length: 15 residues. Germline V gene lookup returns CDR1 SNHLY and CDR2 FYNNEI. Whole-study results and caveats: TCRs at a frequency above 1 in 1000 stayed unchanged with DPC sensitization.

The sequencing used whole blood, collected in connection with sensitization to the hapten diphenylcyclopropenone (DPC). This sequence joins TRBV2 and TRBJ2-1, with D perhaps matching TRBD2 (5 bases). This clonotype originated in a woman aged 45-65 years with alopecia areata. Some clones in this sample may be carry-over from other donors' samples. CDR3 amino acids: CASSEEEAGYNEQFF. The CDR3 nucleotides read TGTGCCAGCAGTGAAGAGGAGGCTGGCTACAATGAGCAGTTCTTC.